This entry features one T cell receptor (beta chain) sequence. No antigen is known for it. No per-base quality is available; no much larger clone lies one base away. The sample originates from a study of blood T cell repertoires in COVID-19 (dated by TCRdb to about 2020). Broadly, across the study: Samples from collaborators originated in the United States, Italy and Spain and spanned both the acute and convalescent phases of COVID-19. The material from the prospective study consisted of cDNA or gDNA derived from T cells, B-cell-depleted T cells, or PBMCs. Deeply sampled blood TCRbeta repertoires from subjects exposed to, actively infected with, or recovered from COVID-19 were included in the dataset. The repertoires were released in a freely available public database meant as a resource for research on the immune response to SARS-CoV-2. Samples were obtained from the ongoing ImmuneRACE study (first 160 participants) and from about 1,300 subjects provided by 6 global collaborators. A de-identified subject ID, COVID-19 status, age in years and sex were almost always included in the sample metadata. Where available, HLA class I and class II types were obtained from metadata supplied by the sample provider rather than from assay-based typing. The investigation overall reported the following: How much clinical and demographic metadata was included differed by source and by participant, and the metadata was provided uncurated.

TCRbeta CDR3 regions were amplified from genomic DNA using the immunoSEQ Assay, a bias-controlled multiplex PCR. The authors processed their data as follows. Within the assay, amplification of reference gene primers was used to estimate how many nucleated cells each sample contained. To quantify the absolute abundance of each unique TCRbeta CDR3 rearrangement, sequence reads were collapsed and filtered. For each sample, productive Simpson clonality was calculated as the square root of Simpson's diversity index across productive rearrangements. Held by TCRdb, this immuneACCESS table contains in-frame sequences only and omits some clones. Under half of the omission traces to an unresolved V gene where checked; the cause of the rest is unknown. V, J and clone size were drawn from that table, and D and trimming were deduced from the DNA. This sample comprises over 200,000 clones, 90% of them detected only once. The biggest ten clones account for about 15% of the sample.

The CDR1 and CDR2 encoded by the germline V gene are SGHTA and FQGTGA. Counted from cysteine to phenylalanine, this CDR3 has 15 amino acids. Just CDR3 DNA is preserved here, 45 bases in frame from base 1. The junction carries 10 bases between V and J, which are trimmed by 1 base and 1 base respectively. In the prospective study, participants were roughly 18 to 95 years old, resided in fewer than 25 geographic areas of the United States, and were enrolled through a virtual design. To assign participants to cohorts, the prospective study relied on clinical history that participants themselves reported in a screening survey and a study questionnaire. Exposed participants had been in contact with someone with a PCR-confirmed or clinician-diagnosed COVID-19 case within 2 weeks of study entry. In the prospective study, mobile phlebotomists collected whole blood, serum and a nasopharyngeal or oropharyngeal swab from each participant. Over a roughly 2-month period, participants in the prospective study had the option of providing additional blood draws and questionnaires. Before DNA extraction, prospective study blood samples were shipped either frozen or at room temperature.

The V and J genes are TRBV7-3 and TRBJ1-1; the D segment could be TRBD1, given 5 matching bases. The material sequenced was PBMCs or T cells enriched from blood (not recorded which). This clonotype originated in a man aged 30-40 years who had been exposed to COVID-19. The CDR3 here reads CASSLMGGANTEAFF. DNA sequence: TGTGCCAGCAGCTTAATGGGCGGGGCGAACACTGAAGCTTTCTTT.